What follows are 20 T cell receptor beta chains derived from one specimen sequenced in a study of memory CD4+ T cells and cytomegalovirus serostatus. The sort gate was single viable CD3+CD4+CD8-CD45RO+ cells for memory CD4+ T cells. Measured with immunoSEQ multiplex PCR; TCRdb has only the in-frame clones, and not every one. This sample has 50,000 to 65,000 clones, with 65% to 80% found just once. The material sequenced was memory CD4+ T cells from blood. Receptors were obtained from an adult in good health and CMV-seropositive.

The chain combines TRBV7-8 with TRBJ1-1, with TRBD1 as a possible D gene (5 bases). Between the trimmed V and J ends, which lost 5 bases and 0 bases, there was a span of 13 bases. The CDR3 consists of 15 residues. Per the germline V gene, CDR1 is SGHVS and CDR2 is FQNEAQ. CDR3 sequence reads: CASSLGDSVNTEAFF. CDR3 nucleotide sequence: TGTGCCAGCAGCCTGGGAGACAGTGTGAACACTGAAGCTTTCTTT.

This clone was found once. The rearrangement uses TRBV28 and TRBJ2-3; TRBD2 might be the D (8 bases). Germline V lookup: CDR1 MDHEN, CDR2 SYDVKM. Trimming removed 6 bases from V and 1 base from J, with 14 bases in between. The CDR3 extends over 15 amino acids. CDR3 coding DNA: TGTGCCAGCAGCTTTAGCGGGACAGGCACAGATACGCAGTATTTT. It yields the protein CASSFSGTGTDTQYF. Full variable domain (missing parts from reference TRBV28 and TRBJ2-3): DVKVTQSSRYLVKRTGEKVFLECVQDMDHENMFWYRQDPGLGLRLIYFSYDVKMKEKGDIPEGYSVSREKKERFSLILESASTNQTSMYLCASSFSGTGTDTQYFGPGTRLTVL.

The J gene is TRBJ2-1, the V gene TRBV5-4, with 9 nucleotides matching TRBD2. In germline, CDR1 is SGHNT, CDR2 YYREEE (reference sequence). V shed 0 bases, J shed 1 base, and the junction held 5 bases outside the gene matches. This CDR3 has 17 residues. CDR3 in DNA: TGTGCCAGCAGCTTGGCCAGCGGGGGGAGATCCTACAATGAGCAGTTCTTC. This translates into CASSLASGGRSYNEQFF.

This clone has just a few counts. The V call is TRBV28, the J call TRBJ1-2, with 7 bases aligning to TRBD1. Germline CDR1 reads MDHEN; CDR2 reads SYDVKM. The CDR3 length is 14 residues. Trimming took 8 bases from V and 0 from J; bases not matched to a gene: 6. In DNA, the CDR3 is TGTGCCAGCCTGGGGACAGCTCCTAACTATGGCTACACCTTC. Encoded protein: CASLGTAPNYGYTF.

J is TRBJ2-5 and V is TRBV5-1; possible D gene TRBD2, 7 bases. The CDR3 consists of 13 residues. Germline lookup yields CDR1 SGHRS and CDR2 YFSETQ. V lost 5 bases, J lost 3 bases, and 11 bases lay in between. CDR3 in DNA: TGCGCCAGCAGATTAGGGGGGGAAGAGACCCAGTACTTC. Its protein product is CASRLGGEETQYF. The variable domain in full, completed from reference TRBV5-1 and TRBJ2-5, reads KAGVTQTPRYLIKTRGQQVTLSCSPISGHRSVSWYQQTPGQGLQFLFEYFSETQRNKGNFPGRFSGRQFSNSRSEMNVSTLELGDSALYLCASRLGGEETQYFGPGTRLLVL.

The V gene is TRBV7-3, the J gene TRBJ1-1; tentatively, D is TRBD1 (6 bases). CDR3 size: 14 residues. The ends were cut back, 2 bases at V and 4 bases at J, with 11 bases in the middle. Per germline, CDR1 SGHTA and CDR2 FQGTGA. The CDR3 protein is CASSLVRGSTEAFF. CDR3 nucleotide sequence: TGTGCCAGCAGCTTAGTCAGGGGCAGCACTGAAGCTTTCTTT.

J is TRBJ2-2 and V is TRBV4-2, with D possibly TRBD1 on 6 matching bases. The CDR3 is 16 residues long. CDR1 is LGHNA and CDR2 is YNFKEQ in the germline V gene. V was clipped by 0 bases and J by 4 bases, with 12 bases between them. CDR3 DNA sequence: TGTGCCAGCAGCCAAGATCAGGGGTCGGGCACCGGGGAGCTGTTTTTT. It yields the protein CASSQDQGSGTGELFF.

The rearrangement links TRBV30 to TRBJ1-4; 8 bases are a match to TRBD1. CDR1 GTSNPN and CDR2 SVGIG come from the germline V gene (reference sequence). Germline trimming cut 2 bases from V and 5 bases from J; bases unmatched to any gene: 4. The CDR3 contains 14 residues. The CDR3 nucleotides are TGTGCCTGGAGTAGACAGGGGAACAATGAAAAACTGTTTTTT. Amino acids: CAWSRQGNNEKLFF.

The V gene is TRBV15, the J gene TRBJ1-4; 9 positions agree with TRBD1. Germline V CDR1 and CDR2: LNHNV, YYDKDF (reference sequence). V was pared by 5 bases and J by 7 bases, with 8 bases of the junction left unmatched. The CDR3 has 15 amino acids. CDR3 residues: CATSRRTGAGEKLFF. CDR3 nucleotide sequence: TGTGCCACCAGCCGAAGGACAGGGGCGGGTGAAAAACTGTTTTTT.

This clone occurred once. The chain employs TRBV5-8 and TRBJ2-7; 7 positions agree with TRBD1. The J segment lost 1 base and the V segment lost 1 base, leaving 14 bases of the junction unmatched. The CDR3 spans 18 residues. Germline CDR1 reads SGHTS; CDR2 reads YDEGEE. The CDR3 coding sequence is TGTGCCAGCAGCTTGTTCTTGAACGGTCCAGGGGGATCCTACGAGCAGTACTTC. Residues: CASSLFLNGPGGSYEQYF.

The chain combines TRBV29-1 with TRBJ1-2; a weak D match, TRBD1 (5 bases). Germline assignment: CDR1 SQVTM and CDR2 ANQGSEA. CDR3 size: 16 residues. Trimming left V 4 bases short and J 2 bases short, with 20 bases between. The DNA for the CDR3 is TGCAGCGTTGGAGTGACATCGGGACGGAAGAACTATGGCTACACCTTC. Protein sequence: CSVGVTSGRKNYGYTF.

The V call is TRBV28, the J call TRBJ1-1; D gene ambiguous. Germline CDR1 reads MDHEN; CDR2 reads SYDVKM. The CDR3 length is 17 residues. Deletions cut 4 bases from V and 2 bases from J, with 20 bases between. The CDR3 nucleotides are TGTGCCAGCAGTTCCCCCACGGACGGGAGAATAAACACTGAAGCTTTCTTT. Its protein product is CASSSPTDGRINTEAFF.

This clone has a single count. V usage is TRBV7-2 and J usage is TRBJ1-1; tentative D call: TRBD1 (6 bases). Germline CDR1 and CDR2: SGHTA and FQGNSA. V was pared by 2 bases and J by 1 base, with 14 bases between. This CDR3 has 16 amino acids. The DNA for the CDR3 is TGTGCCAGCAGCTTATCGGCGGGGGGCCAGAACACTGAAGCTTTCTTT. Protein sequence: CASSLSAGGQNTEAFF.

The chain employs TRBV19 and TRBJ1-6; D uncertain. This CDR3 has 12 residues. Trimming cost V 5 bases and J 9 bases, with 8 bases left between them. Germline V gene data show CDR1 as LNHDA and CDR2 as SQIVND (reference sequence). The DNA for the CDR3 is TGTGCCAGTAGTGCGGGGTCTTCACCCCTCCACTTT. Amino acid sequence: CASSAGSSPLHF.

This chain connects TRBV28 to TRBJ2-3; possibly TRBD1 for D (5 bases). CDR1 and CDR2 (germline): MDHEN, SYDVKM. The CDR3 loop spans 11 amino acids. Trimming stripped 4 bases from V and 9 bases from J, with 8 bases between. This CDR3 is CASSYRRTQYF. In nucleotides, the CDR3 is TGTGCCAGCAGTTACAGGCGGACGCAGTATTTT.

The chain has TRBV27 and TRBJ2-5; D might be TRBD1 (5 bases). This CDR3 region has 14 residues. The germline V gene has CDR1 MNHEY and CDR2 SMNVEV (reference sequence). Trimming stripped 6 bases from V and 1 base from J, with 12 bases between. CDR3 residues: CASRRNRFQETQYF. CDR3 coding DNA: TGTGCCAGCAGACGTAACAGGTTCCAAGAGACCCAGTACTTC.

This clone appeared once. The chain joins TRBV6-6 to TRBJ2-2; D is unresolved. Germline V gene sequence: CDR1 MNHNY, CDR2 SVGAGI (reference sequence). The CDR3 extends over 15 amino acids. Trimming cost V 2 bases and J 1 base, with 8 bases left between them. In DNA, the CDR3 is TGTGCCAGCAGTTACGACGGTCTGAACACCGGGGAGCTGTTTTTT. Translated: CASSYDGLNTGELFF.

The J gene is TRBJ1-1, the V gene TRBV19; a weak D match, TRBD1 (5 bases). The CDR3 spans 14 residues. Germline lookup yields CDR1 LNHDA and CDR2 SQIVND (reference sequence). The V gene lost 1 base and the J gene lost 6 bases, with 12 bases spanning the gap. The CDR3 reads CASSIVAGQAEAFF. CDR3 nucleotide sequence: TGTGCCAGTAGTATAGTGGCAGGGCAAGCTGAAGCTTTCTTT. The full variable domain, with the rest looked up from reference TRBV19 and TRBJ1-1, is DGGITQSPKYLFRKEGQNVTLSCEQNLNHDAMYWYRQDPGQGLRLIYYSQIVNDFQKGDIAEGYSVSREKKESFPLTVTSAQKNPTAFYLCASSIVAGQAEAFFGQGTRLTVV.

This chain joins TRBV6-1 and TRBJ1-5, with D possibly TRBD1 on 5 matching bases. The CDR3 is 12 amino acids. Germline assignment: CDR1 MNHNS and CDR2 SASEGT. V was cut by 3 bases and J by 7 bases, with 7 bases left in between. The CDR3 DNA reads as TGTGCCAGCAGTGAGCGGGGGCAGCCCCAGCATTTT. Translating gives CASSERGQPQHF.

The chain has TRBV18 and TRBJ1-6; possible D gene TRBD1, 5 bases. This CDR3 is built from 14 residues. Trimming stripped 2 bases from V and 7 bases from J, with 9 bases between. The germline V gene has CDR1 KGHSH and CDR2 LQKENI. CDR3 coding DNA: TGTGCCAGCTCACCAGAGACAGCCAATTCACCCCTCCACTTT. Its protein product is CASSPETANSPLHF.